This T cell receptor (beta chain) was recorded in a study of blood T cell repertoires in COVID-19. Study context: Both acute and convalescent COVID-19 samples were obtained from the United States, Italy and Spain.

All enrollees were roughly 18 to 90 years old and from 20 to 30 US areas. Symptom resolution, clearance, or two negative PCRs marked the recovered donors of Cohort 3. Original analysis: Amplification of reference gene primers was used by the study to estimate nucleated cell counts. Profiled with immunoSEQ multiplex PCR; TCRdb holds only in-frame clones, not every one. From that table come the V and J calls and clone size; the DNA was used to work out D and trimming. The table lists some 340,000 clones, around 87% of them singletons, with approximately 5.3% in the top ten. The receptor was isolated from a woman under 40 who had recovered from COVID-19. Sequencing used PBMCs or T cells enriched from blood (not recorded which).

This CDR3 is CASSSVPGQRQSIPSEAFF. CDR3 DNA sequence: TGTGCCAGCTCATCGGTTCCGGGACAAAGACAAAGTATCCCCTCTGAAGCTTTCTTT. The gene calls are TRBV18 and TRBJ1-1; maybe TRBD1 (6 bases). The CDR3 runs 19 residues. Per germline, CDR1 KGHSH and CDR2 LQKENI. V was trimmed by 5 bases and J by 6 bases, leaving 31 bases between them.